This passage covers 7 T cell receptor beta chains from one sample sequenced in a study of shared clonotypes between healthy human individuals. The data were produced by immunoSEQ multiplex PCR, yet TCRdb's version contains in-frame clones alone and is incomplete. The profile shows 950,000 to 1,100,000 clones, about 80% of them singletons. The sample comprised memory CD4+ T cells sorted from blood. Subset noted: CD45RA-negative fraction. Receptors originate from a man younger than 35 in good health.

The rearrangement links TRBV2 to TRBJ2-7; TRBD2 aligns across 7 bases. After removal of 7 bases from V and 0 bases from J, the junction contained 9 bases not matched to a gene. The CDR3 contains 15 residues. CDR1 and CDR2 from the germline V gene are SNHLY and FYNNEI. The CDR3 nucleotides are TGTGCCAGCACCCAAGGGGAGGGCACCTCCTACGAGCAGTACTTC. This sequence encodes CASTQGEGTSYEQYF.

This clone is a singleton in its sample. The same CDR3 is also encoded by other DNA sequences in this sample. J is TRBJ1-1 and V is TRBV19; D not resolved. Germline V gene lookup returns CDR1 LNHDA and CDR2 SQIVND (reference sequence). The ends were cut back, 2 bases at V and 1 base at J, with 5 bases in the middle. The CDR3 spans 13 residues. The CDR3 spells CASSIRENTEAFF. DNA for the CDR3: TGTGCCAGTAGTATACGGGAGAACACTGAAGCTTTCTTT.

This chain connects TRBV28 to TRBJ2-7; 11 positions agree with TRBD2. V lost 5 bases to trimming and J lost 1 base; unmatched junction nucleotides: 10. The CDR3 has 17 residues. Germline V gives CDR1 MDHEN, CDR2 SYDVKM. For the CDR3, the DNA is TGTGCCAGCAGTGCTACCTCCGGGACTAGCGGTTCCTACGAGCAGTACTTC. Its protein is CASSATSGTSGSYEQYF.

This clone appeared a single time. V gene TRBV5-1 combines with J gene TRBJ2-2; D is unclear. Looked up from germline, CDR1 is SGHRS and CDR2 is YFSETQ. The CDR3 length is 15 residues. The V end lost 2 bases, the J end lost 5 bases, and 13 bases lay between the germline ends. CDR3 nucleotide sequence: TGCGCCAGCAGCTTCAGGCCAACAGATACCGGGGAGCTGTTTTTT. It is translated as CASSFRPTDTGELFF.

The chain has TRBV6-5 and TRBJ1-5, with 8 bases identical to TRBD1. V lost 6 bases to trimming and J lost 1 base; unmatched junction nucleotides: 5. The CDR3 runs 15 residues. CDR1 and CDR2 from the germline V gene are MNHEY and SVGAGI. Here the CDR3 DNA reads TGTGCCAGCAGACCGACAGGGGCCAGCAATCAGCCCCAGCATTTT. Its protein product is CASRPTGASNQPQHF.

This clone was found once. The V call is TRBV7-9, the J call TRBJ1-2; D is uncertain. The CDR3 length is 15 residues. Germline-derived CDR1 and CDR2 are SEHNR and FQNEAQ (reference sequence). Trimming took 5 bases from V and 1 from J, leaving 14 bases between them. The DNA of the CDR3 is TGTGCCAGCAGCATTCCACGGGTCCTTAACTATGGCTACACCTTC. This translates into CASSIPRVLNYGYTF. The whole variable domain, filled in from reference TRBV7-9 and TRBJ1-2, reads DTGVSQNPRHKITKRGQNVTFRCDPISEHNRLYWYRQTLGQGPEFLTYFQNEAQLEKSRLLSDRFSAERPKGSFSTLEIQRTEQGDSAMYLCASSIPRVLNYGYTFGSGTRLTVV.

The chain is built from TRBV10-3 and TRBJ2-3, with TRBD1 as a possible D gene (6 bases). Germline V CDR1 and CDR2: ENHRY, SYGVKD. V was shortened by 3 bases and J by 1 base, with 14 bases between the two germline ends. The CDR3 is 16 amino acids. The CDR3 here is CAISDGRGSGTDTQYF. In DNA, the CDR3 is TGTGCCATCAGTGATGGAAGGGGGTCGGGCACAGATACGCAGTATTTT.